The clone carrying this TCR beta chain was counted only a few times. Antigen: not known. These data belong to a study of graft-versus-host responses after intestinal transplantation. Study details: Anti-thymocyte globulin induction was given to all recipients, followed by tacrolimus and steroids for three to four years. Whole-study findings and limits: Researchers found GvH clones in recipient marrow, and some showed up first in ileum or blood. Allografts of patients with graft-donor T cell macrochimerism showed high graft-versus-host to host-versus-graft clone ratios.

Sequenced by immunoSEQ multiplex PCR; TCRdb stores in-frame clones only, minus some. The top ten hold approximately 0.4% of the sample, which has around 64,000 clones, 90% to 95% seen once. This clonotype originated in a human donor who was the organ donor for an intestinal transplant. The sample here was unstimulated CD4+ T cells sorted from spleen or lymph node cells, taken before transplant.

DNA of the CDR3: TGCGCCAGCAGCTTGGTAGCGGGGGGGCCTTCCACCGGGGAGCTGTTTTTT. Its translation: CASSLVAGGPSTGELFF. The chain links TRBV5-1 to TRBJ2-2; the match to TRBD2 covers 11 bases. There are 17 residues in the CDR3. V dropped 0 bases and J dropped 4; count of bases not matched to a gene: 5. Germline V CDR1 and CDR2: SGHRS, YFSETQ.